These 17 T cell receptor beta chains came from one sample sequenced in a study of blood T cell repertoires in COVID-19. TCRdb's table, derived via immunoSEQ multiplex PCR, lists solely in-frame clones and lacks some. The repertoire holds approximately 330,000 clones, with 88% as singletons. Input material: peripheral blood. The receptor set was obtained from a woman between 50 and 59 years old with active or convalescent COVID-19.

V gene TRBV28 combines with J gene TRBJ2-7; 11 bases map to TRBD2. Germline loops: CDR1 MDHEN, CDR2 SYDVKM. The CDR3 length is 18 residues. Losses at the gene ends were 1 base for V and 5 bases for J; bases not matched to a gene: 13. The CDR3: CASSLFGLLAGVRDEQYF. The CDR3 DNA is TGTGCCAGCAGTTTATTTGGATTACTAGCGGGAGTGCGGGACGAGCAGTACTTC.

V gene TRBV4-2 combines with J gene TRBJ1-2; 7 bases match TRBD1. V was pared by 5 bases and J by 0 bases, with 6 bases of the junction left unmatched. The CDR3 extends over 15 amino acids. CDR1 and CDR2 from the germline V gene are LGHNA and YNFKEQ. The CDR3 DNA follows: TGTGCCAGCAGCTCCCGGGACAGCGCTAACTATGGCTACACCTTC. It specifies CASSSRDSANYGYTF.

V and J are TRBV9 and TRBJ1-6, with 10 nucleotides matching TRBD1. The CDR3 totals 15 residues. Trimming at V came to 2 bases and at J to 10 bases, leaving 6 bases not matched to a gene. CDR1 and CDR2 (germline): SGDLS, YYNGEE. The CDR3 protein is CASSVGTGERSPLHF. CDR3 nucleotide sequence: TGTGCCAGCAGCGTTGGGACAGGGGAGAGATCACCCCTCCACTTT.

This sequence joins TRBV18 and TRBJ2-5, with 7 bases aligning to TRBD2. The CDR3 contains 16 residues. Germline V lookup: CDR1 KGHSH, CDR2 LQKENI. V gave up 0 bases and J gave up 2 bases; unmatched junction bases: 6. The CDR3 loop is CASSPPPGGRQETQYF. Here the CDR3 DNA reads TGTGCCAGCTCACCACCCCCCGGGGGGAGACAAGAGACCCAGTACTTC.

The chain has TRBV7-2 and TRBJ2-3, with 8 bases fitting TRBD1. After removal of 5 bases from V and 4 bases from J, the junction contained 8 bases not matched to a gene. The CDR3 runs 15 residues. CDR1 SGHTA and CDR2 FQGNSA come from the germline V gene. Written as DNA, the CDR3 is TGTGCCAGCAGCAAGGACAGGGCGCGTTCAGATACGCAGTATTTT. This gives the protein CASSKDRARSDTQYF.

This rearrangement joins TRBV2 to TRBJ1-2; D might be TRBD1 (5 bases). V was cut by 8 bases and J by 3 bases, with 13 bases left in between. Germline lookup yields CDR1 SNHLY and CDR2 FYNNEI. CDR3 size: 13 residues. This chain's CDR3 is CASATGSYYGYTF. The CDR3 DNA reads TGTGCCAGCGCCACAGGCTCTTACTATGGCTACACCTTC.

This chain uses TRBV30 with TRBJ2-3; D is possibly TRBD2 (5 bases). The V gene's germline CDR1 is GTSNPN and CDR2 SVGIG (reference sequence). This CDR3 region has 15 residues. Trimming removed 1 base at V and 0 bases at J, with 11 bases between. CDR3 sequence reads: CAWSDTGLSTDTQYF. The CDR3 nucleotides read TGTGCCTGGAGTGATACCGGACTTAGCACAGATACGCAGTATTTT. Using reference TRBV30 and TRBJ2-3 for the parts outside the CDR3, the full variable domain is SQTIHQWPATLVQPVGSPLSLECTVEGTSNPNLYWYRQAAGRGLQLLFYSVGIGQISSEVPQNLSASRPQDRQFILSSKKLLLSDSGFYLCAWSDTGLSTDTQYFGPGTRLTVL.

This rearrangement joins TRBV28 to TRBJ1-2; D is undetermined. This CDR3 spans 14 amino acids. The V gene's germline CDR1 is MDHEN and CDR2 SYDVKM. V was shortened by 4 bases and J by 4 bases, with 13 bases between the two germline ends. The CDR3 sequence: CASSSPSNPYGYTF. CDR3 DNA: TGTGCCAGCAGTTCACCTTCTAATCCCTATGGCTACACCTTC.

The V gene is TRBV18, the J gene TRBJ2-7, with D uncertain. Per germline, CDR1 KGHSH and CDR2 LQKENI. There are 14 residues in the CDR3. Trimming pared 2 bases from V and 0 bases from J, leaving 8 bases between. Written as DNA, the CDR3 is TGTGCCAGCTCACCAGGAGCAAACTCCTACGAGCAGTACTTC. It translates to CASSPGANSYEQYF. Using reference TRBV18 and TRBJ2-7 for the parts outside the CDR3, the full variable domain is NAGVMQNPRHLVRRRGQEARLRCSPMKGHSHVYWYRQLPEEGLKFMVYLQKENIIDESGMPKERFSAEFPKEGPSILRIQQVVRGDSAAYFCASSPGANSYEQYFGPGTRLTVT.

The chain joins TRBV5-4 to TRBJ2-5; D may be TRBD1 (5 bases). CDR3 length: 14 residues. Trimming took 1 base from V and 5 from J, leaving 12 bases between them. Germline CDR1 and CDR2: SGHNT and YYREEE (reference sequence). CDR3 coding DNA: TGTGCCAGCAGCTTGCCAGGGATTGAGGAGACCCAGTACTTC. It is translated as CASSLPGIEETQYF.

The chain joins TRBV12-5 to TRBJ2-1; possible D gene TRBD1, 6 bases. The CDR3 extends over 17 amino acids. Per germline, CDR1 LGHNT and CDR2 FRNRAP. Trimming cost V 2 bases and J 4 bases, with 18 bases left between them. CDR3 nucleotide sequence: TGTGCTAGTGGTTTGTCGACAGGTCCCCGGGTTTACAATGAGCAGTTCTTC. It encodes CASGLSTGPRVYNEQFF.

The rearrangement joins TRBV19 to TRBJ1-5; no definite D call. Deletions cut 3 bases from V and 7 bases from J, with 10 bases between. The germline gives CDR1 LNHDA, CDR2 SQIVND (reference sequence). The CDR3 spans 13 residues. Here the CDR3 DNA reads TGTGCCAGTAGTATTGGGCAGACCCAGCCCCAGCATTTT. This sequence encodes CASSIGQTQPQHF.

In the case of this clone: A junction boundary mismatches the germline segment, possibly from a read error. The chain recombines TRBV7-7 with TRBJ2-7, with D unresolved. CDR3 length: 13 amino acids. Germline V lookup: CDR1 SSHAT, CDR2 FNYEAQ (reference sequence). CDR3 in amino acids: CASSLNQDYEQYF. CDR3 sequence (DNA): TGTGCTAGCAGCTTAAACCAGGATTACGAGCAGTACTTC.

This clone showed up just once. The rearrangement links TRBV7-2 to TRBJ2-1; 9 bases fit TRBD2. V trimming: 2 bases; J trimming: 6 bases; junction bases outside the gene matches: 8. From germline, CDR1 is SGHTA and CDR2 FQGNSA. The CDR3 is 16 residues long. CDR3 nucleotides: TGTGCCAGCAGCTTACTGGCGGGAGGGCCGAGCAATGAGCAGTTCTTC. Amino acids: CASSLLAGGPSNEQFF. Looking up the rest from reference TRBV7-2 and TRBJ2-1 gives the full variable domain: GAGVSQSPSNKVTEKGKDVELRCDPISGHTALYWYRQSLGQGLEFLIYFQGNSAPDKSGLPSDRFSAERTGGSVSTLTIQRTQQEDSAVYLCASSLLAGGPSNEQFFGPGTRLTVL.

The chain is built from TRBV30 and TRBJ2-7, with 9 bases that match TRBD1. The germline gives CDR1 GTSNPN, CDR2 SVGIG (reference sequence). V was pared by 3 bases and J by 4 bases, with 1 base of the junction left unmatched. The CDR3 runs to 12 residues. CDR3 in DNA: TGTGCCTGGAGAGGGACAGGGTACGAGCAGTACTTC. This codes for CAWRGTGYEQYF.

CDR3 amino acids: CASTTTLPASGTYEQYF. Here the CDR3 DNA reads TGTGCCAGCACCACCACGCTTCCGGCTAGCGGGACCTACGAGCAGTACTTC. The chain carries TRBV28 and TRBJ2-7; 9 bases are a match to TRBD2. The V and J ends lost 7 bases and 2 bases, in that order; junction bases with no gene match: 15. This CDR3 region has 17 residues. Germline CDR1 is MDHEN and CDR2 is SYDVKM.

The rearrangement joins TRBV7-9 to TRBJ1-4; D perhaps matches TRBD1 (5 bases). V lost 5 bases to trimming and J lost 10 bases, with 17 bases between them. This CDR3 region has 14 residues. CDR1 and CDR2 (germline): SEHNR, FQNEAQ (reference sequence). CDR3 protein: CASSPSQGQGKLFF. The CDR3 DNA reads TGTGCCAGCAGCCCCTCCCAAGGCCAGGGAAAACTGTTTTTT.